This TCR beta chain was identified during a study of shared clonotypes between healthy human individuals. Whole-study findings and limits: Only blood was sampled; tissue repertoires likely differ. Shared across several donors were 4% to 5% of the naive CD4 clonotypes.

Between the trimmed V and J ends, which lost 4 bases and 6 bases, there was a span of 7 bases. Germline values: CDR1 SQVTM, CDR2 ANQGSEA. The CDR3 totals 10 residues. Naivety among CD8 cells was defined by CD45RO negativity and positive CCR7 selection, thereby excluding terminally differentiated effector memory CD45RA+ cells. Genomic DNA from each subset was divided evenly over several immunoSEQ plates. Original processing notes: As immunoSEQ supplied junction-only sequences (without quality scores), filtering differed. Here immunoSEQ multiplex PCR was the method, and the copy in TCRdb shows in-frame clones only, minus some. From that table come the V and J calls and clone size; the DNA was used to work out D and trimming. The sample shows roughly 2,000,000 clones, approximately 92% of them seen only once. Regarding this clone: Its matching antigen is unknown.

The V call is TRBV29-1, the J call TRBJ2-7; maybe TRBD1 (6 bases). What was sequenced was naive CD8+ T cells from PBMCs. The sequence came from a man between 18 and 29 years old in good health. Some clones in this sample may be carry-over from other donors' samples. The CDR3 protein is CSVVGAEQYF. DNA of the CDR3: TGCAGCGTTGTGGGGGCCGAGCAGTACTTC.